One sample yielded the 14 T cell receptor beta chains listed below, sequenced in a study of blood T cell repertoires in COVID-19. Generated by immunoSEQ multiplex PCR, the TCRdb table keeps only in-frame clones and is missing some. There are a few hundred thousand clones in the sample; roughly 85% occur only once, and 7.2% lies in the top ten. Sequencing input: peripheral blood. These receptors came from a human donor in a cohort sampled during active COVID-19.

For the CDR3, the DNA is TGTGCCAGCAGCTTAGAAGCATCGAGCTCCTATAATTCACCCCTCCACTTT. Protein sequence: CASSLEASSSYNSPLHF. The chain is built from TRBV7-3 and TRBJ1-6; D remains unclear. V was trimmed by 2 bases and J by 0 bases, leaving 11 bases between them. This CDR3 has 17 amino acids. Germline V CDR1 and CDR2: SGHTA, FQGTGA.

The chain joins TRBV7-9 to TRBJ2-2; D remains unclear. CDR3 size: 11 residues. The germline V and J ends were trimmed by 4 bases and 8 bases, with 5 bases remaining between them. The germline V gene encodes CDR1 SEHNR and CDR2 FQNEAQ (reference sequence). The CDR3 loop is CASSSIGELFF. The CDR3 DNA follows: TGTGCCAGCAGCTCTATTGGGGAGCTGTTTTTT.

V and J are TRBV7-3 and TRBJ1-4, with 9 bases matching TRBD1. V lost 2 bases, J lost 6 bases, and 16 bases stayed unmatched. The CDR3 consists of 19 residues. Looked up from germline, CDR1 is SGHTA and CDR2 is FQGTGA. This chain's CDR3 is CASSLGGQGAPNKDEKLFF. The CDR3 coding sequence is TGTGCCAGCAGCTTAGGGGGACAGGGTGCCCCAAATAAGGATGAAAAACTGTTTTTT.

This clone was seen more than once but under ten times. The chain joins TRBV11-2 to TRBJ2-2; D possibly corresponds to TRBD1 (5 bases). This CDR3 spans 15 amino acids. CDR1 is SGHAT and CDR2 is FQNNGV in the germline V gene. The ends were cut back, 7 bases at V and 0 bases at J, with 12 bases in the middle. In nucleotides, the CDR3 is TGTGCCAGCAAGTCCTGGGGCGCGAACACCGGGGAGCTGTTTTTT. This gives the protein CASKSWGANTGELFF.

This clone has a single count. The chain is built from TRBV14 and TRBJ1-2, with D possibly matching TRBD1 (5 bases). The CDR3 has 15 amino acids. V was shortened by 0 bases and J by 4 bases, with 12 bases between the two germline ends. Germline CDR1 is SGHDN and CDR2 is FVKESK. CDR3 sequence: CASSQEIAGTYGYTF. In DNA, the CDR3 is TGTGCCAGCAGCCAAGAGATAGCGGGGACCTATGGCTACACCTTC.

To note about this clone: At one end the junction does not follow the germline gene, possibly because of a read error. The chain carries TRBV9 and TRBJ2-6, with D possibly being TRBD1 (5 bases). This CDR3 contains 18 residues. Germline-derived CDR1 and CDR2 are SGDLS and YYNGEE. This CDR3 reads CASSPRRRGGSGANVLAF. The CDR3 DNA sequence: TGTGCCAGCAGCCCCCGGAGAAGGGGTGGGTCTGGGGCCAACGTCCTGGCTTTC.

V is TRBV10-1 and J is TRBJ1-1; D unclear. Between the trimmed V and J ends, which lost 5 bases and 0 bases, there was a span of 7 bases. The CDR3 consists of 13 residues. Germline V CDR1 and CDR2: WNHNN, SYGVQD (reference sequence). The CDR3 spells CASSPKLNTEAFF. As DNA, the CDR3 is TGCGCCAGCAGTCCTAAGTTGAACACTGAAGCTTTCTTT.

The chain has TRBV19 and TRBJ1-2, with D maybe TRBD1 (6 bases). Deletions cut 8 bases from V and 4 bases from J, with 8 bases between. CDR1 and CDR2 from the germline V gene are LNHDA and SQIVND (reference sequence). The CDR3 spans 11 residues. The CDR3 DNA reads TGTGCCAGTGAGACAGGCTATGGCTACACCTTC. It translates to CASETGYGYTF.

The V and J genes are TRBV14 and TRBJ2-3; D possibly corresponds to TRBD2 (5 bases). Germline CDR1 SGHDN, CDR2 FVKESK. The CDR3 runs 14 residues. Trimming cost V 0 bases and J 3 bases, with 7 bases left between them. The CDR3 nucleotides read TGTGCCAGCAGCCAAGATCGAGGGACAGATACGCAGTATTTT. It translates to CASSQDRGTDTQYF.

This chain connects TRBV7-9 to TRBJ2-1, with 11 bases matching TRBD2. Germline V gene lookup returns CDR1 SEHNR and CDR2 FQNEAQ (reference sequence). CDR3 length: 14 amino acids. V was pared by 1 base and J by 8 bases, with 1 base of the junction left unmatched. In nucleotides, the CDR3 is TGTGCCAGCAGCTTAGGACTAGCGGGGTATGAGCAGTTCTTC. Amino acid sequence: CASSLGLAGYEQFF.

With respect to this clone: Different DNA sequences within this sample yield the same CDR3. The chain uses TRBV7-3 and TRBJ1-2, with 9 bases aligning to TRBD1. The CDR3 runs 13 residues. From germline, CDR1 is SGHTA and CDR2 FQGTGA. Losses at the gene ends were 5 bases for V and 6 bases for J; bases not matched to a gene: 4. CDR3 region: CASSPDRGNGYTF. The CDR3 DNA reads TGTGCCAGCAGCCCTGACAGGGGGAATGGCTACACCTTC.

The chain combines TRBV5-1 with TRBJ2-1, with 7 nucleotides matching TRBD1. CDR3 length: 16 amino acids. The ends lost 0 bases at V and 3 bases at J; junction bases unmatched: 6. CDR1 is SGHRS, CDR2 YFSETQ, per germline. CDR3 in amino acids: CASSLAPQGDYNEQFF. CDR3 bases: TGCGCCAGCAGCTTGGCACCCCAGGGGGACTACAATGAGCAGTTCTTC.

The chain has TRBV5-1 and TRBJ2-5; D not resolved. V lost 1 base and J 4 bases, leaving 11 bases between the germline ends. The CDR3 has 14 residues. From germline, CDR1 is SGHRS and CDR2 YFSETQ. The CDR3, as DNA: TGCGCCAGCAGCTTGAATCGGTATATAGAGACCCAGTACTTC. Protein product: CASSLNRYIETQYF.

The count of this clone is one. The chain combines TRBV25-1 with TRBJ2-2; D perhaps matches TRBD1 (5 bases). V lost 1 base and J 0 bases, leaving 12 bases between the germline ends. CDR1 is MGHDK, CDR2 SYGVNS, per germline. This CDR3 has 17 amino acids. CDR3 sequence (DNA): TGTGCCAGCAGTGAATGGGGCAGACCCTCGAACACCGGGGAGCTGTTTTTT. Translating it yields CASSEWGRPSNTGELFF.